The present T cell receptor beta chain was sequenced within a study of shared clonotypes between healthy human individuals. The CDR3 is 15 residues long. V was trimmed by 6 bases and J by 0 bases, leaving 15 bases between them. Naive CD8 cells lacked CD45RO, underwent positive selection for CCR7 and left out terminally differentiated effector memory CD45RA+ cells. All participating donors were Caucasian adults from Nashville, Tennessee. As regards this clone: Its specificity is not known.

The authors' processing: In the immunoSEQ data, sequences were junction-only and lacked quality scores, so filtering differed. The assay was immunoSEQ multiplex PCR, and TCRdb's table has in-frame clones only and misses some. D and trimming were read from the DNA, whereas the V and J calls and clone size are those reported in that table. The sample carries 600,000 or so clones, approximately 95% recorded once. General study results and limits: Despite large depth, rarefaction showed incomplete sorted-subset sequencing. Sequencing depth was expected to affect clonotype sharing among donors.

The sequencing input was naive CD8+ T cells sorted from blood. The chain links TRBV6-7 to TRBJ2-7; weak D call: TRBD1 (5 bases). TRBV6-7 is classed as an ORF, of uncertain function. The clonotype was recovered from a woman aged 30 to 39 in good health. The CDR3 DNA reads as TGTGCCAGCAGAGGGGCCGTTCTAGGCTCCTACGAGCAGTACTTC. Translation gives CASRGAVLGSYEQYF.